These 3 T cell receptor beta chains were all obtained from the same sample, sequenced in a study of T cell responses to AZD1222 COVID-19 vaccine. Sequencing used immunoSEQ multiplex PCR; TCRdb keeps in-frame clones, though not all of them. The data contain about 88,000 clones, around 91% of them singletons. This sample comprised peripheral blood, obtained on day 0 of MenACWY control vaccination. The source is an adult in good health.

The gene calls are TRBV7-2 and TRBJ1-2, with 9 bases identical to TRBD1. From germline, CDR1 is SGHTA and CDR2 FQGNSA. V shed 5 bases, J shed 9 bases, and the junction held 13 bases outside the gene matches. The CDR3 runs 15 residues. CDR3 residues: CASSPGGQGWISYTF. Written as DNA, the CDR3 is TGTGCCAGCAGCCCTGGCGGACAGGGGTGGATTAGCTACACCTTC.

The chain carries TRBV9 and TRBJ2-1; 8 bases agree with TRBD2. The germline V gene has CDR1 SGDLS and CDR2 YYNGEE. CDR3 length: 14 amino acids. V lost 4 bases and J lost 7; bases outside the gene matches: 7. The CDR3 loop is CASSRRTSPNEQFF. The CDR3 DNA is TGTGCCAGCAGCAGAAGGACTAGCCCGAATGAGCAGTTCTTC.

This clone was detected only once. The genes are TRBV2 and TRBJ2-2; no firm D call. This CDR3 spans 15 amino acids. Germline loops: CDR1 SNHLY, CDR2 FYNNEI. V dropped 4 bases and J dropped 0 bases, with 9 bases sitting between them. Here the CDR3 reads CASSVGPSNTGELFF. The CDR3 DNA reads TGTGCCAGCAGTGTAGGGCCTTCGAACACCGGGGAGCTGTTTTTT.